This entry lists 26 T cell receptor beta chains sequenced from one sample in a study of blood T cell repertoires in COVID-19. Using immunoSEQ multiplex PCR, the repertoire was profiled, and TCRdb retains in-frame clones only, with some absent. The table includes 200,000 to 300,000 clones, approximately 86% detected once. Sequencing used peripheral blood. The receptors shown here come from a woman aged 55-70 years who had recovered from COVID-19.

The gene calls are TRBV5-4 and TRBJ1-2; TRBD1 matches 12 bases. Germline CDR1 is SGHNT and CDR2 is YYREEE (reference sequence). V was clipped by 4 bases and J by 3 bases; unmatched bases: 10. The CDR3 is 17 amino acids. CDR3 DNA: TGTGCCAGCAGCCAGGGACAGGGGGCGACGATCGACTATGGCTACACCTTC. This codes for CASSQGQGATIDYGYTF.

This clone appeared once. The chain has TRBV3-1 (or the pseudogene TRBV3-2) and TRBJ1-6, with D possibly being TRBD1 (6 bases). This CDR3 is 14 amino acids long. Trimming took off 1 base at V and 9 bases at J, with 10 bases between the two ends. Germline CDR1 LGHDT, CDR2 YNNKEL (reference sequence). The CDR3 reads CASSQVDRTSPLHF. In DNA, the CDR3 is TGTGCCAGCAGCCAAGTTGACAGGACTTCACCCCTCCACTTT.

In its sample, this clone was seen once. The chain couples TRBV3-1 (or the pseudogene TRBV3-2) to TRBJ2-1; D not certain. V gave up 1 base and J gave up 3 bases, with 13 bases separating them. The CDR3 has 16 amino acids. The germline CDR1 and CDR2 sequences are LGHDT and YNNKEL (reference sequence). The CDR3 sequence: CASSQGRLGFYNEQFF. CDR3 DNA sequence: TGTGCCAGCAGCCAAGGGAGACTCGGCTTCTACAATGAGCAGTTCTTC.

The chain employs TRBV7-3 and TRBJ2-7; 8 bases fit TRBD1. V lost 5 bases, J lost 11 bases, and 8 bases stayed unmatched. Germline CDR1 is SGHTA and CDR2 is FQGTGA. The CDR3 has 12 residues. The CDR3 nucleotides read TGTGCCAGCAGCCTCGGTACAGGGGGGAAGTACTTC. The encoded protein is CASSLGTGGKYF.

This chain joins TRBV14 and TRBJ1-1, with 7 bases identical to TRBD1. Germline V gene lookup returns CDR1 SGHDN and CDR2 FVKESK. The trim removed 3 bases at V and 5 bases at J, leaving 15 bases unmatched. The CDR3 is 17 residues long. The CDR3 loop is CASSHLNLQGVWTEAFF. The CDR3 DNA is TGTGCCAGCAGCCACCTTAACCTTCAGGGGGTATGGACTGAAGCTTTCTTT.

The chain links TRBV6-1 to TRBJ1-6; unclear D gene. The V end lost 1 base, the J end lost 6 bases, and 16 bases lay between the germline ends. CDR3 size: 17 residues. Germline loops: CDR1 MNHNS, CDR2 SASEGT. CDR3 amino acids: CASSEDWRAASNSPLHF. The CDR3 DNA sequence: TGTGCCAGCAGTGAAGATTGGAGGGCCGCGTCTAATTCACCCCTCCACTTT.

V is TRBV6-5 and J is TRBJ2-2; 9 bases match TRBD2. The germline gives CDR1 MNHEY, CDR2 SVGAGI. V lost 4 bases and J lost 3; bases outside the gene matches: 0. This CDR3 has 14 residues. CDR3 nucleotide sequence: TGTGCCAGCAGTTGGACTAGCGACACCGGGGAGCTGTTTTTT. This sequence encodes CASSWTSDTGELFF.

The chain recombines TRBV19 with TRBJ1-6; weak D call: TRBD1 (5 bases). The germline V and J ends were trimmed by 10 bases and 9 bases, with 22 bases remaining between them. The germline V gene encodes CDR1 LNHDA and CDR2 SQIVND (reference sequence). The CDR3 contains 15 residues. CDR3: CATSEVGASGSPLHF. CDR3 bases: TGTGCCACCTCAGAAGTAGGGGCCTCGGGTTCACCCCTCCACTTT.

This chain links TRBV5-1 with TRBJ2-3; 9 nucleotides align to TRBD2. Germline-derived CDR1 and CDR2 are SGHRS and YFSETQ. The CDR3 totals 16 residues. J lost 2 bases, V lost 3 bases, and 7 bases had no gene match. The DNA of the CDR3 is TGCGCCAGCAGCTCCACTACTAGCGGGTTCACAGATACGCAGTATTTT. Its protein is CASSSTTSGFTDTQYF.

This rearrangement joins TRBV19 to TRBJ2-3; the match to TRBD2 covers 9 bases. The J segment lost 2 bases and the V segment lost 7 bases, leaving 13 bases of the junction unmatched. The CDR3 covers 17 residues. The germline gives CDR1 LNHDA, CDR2 SQIVND (reference sequence). The CDR3 bases are TGTGCCAGTAAAGGAGCGGGGGGACCAAGGCACACAGATACGCAGTATTTT. Its translation is CASKGAGGPRHTDTQYF.

V usage is TRBV15 and J usage is TRBJ1-1; D not certain. The CDR3 extends over 14 amino acids. CDR1 LNHNV and CDR2 YYDKDF come from the germline V gene (reference sequence). The V gene lost 4 bases and the J gene lost 2 bases, with 11 bases spanning the gap. The CDR3 DNA reads as TGTGCCACCAGCATCCTGAGATCTAACACTGAAGCTTTCTTT. Amino acid sequence: CATSILRSNTEAFF.

The V call is TRBV19, the J call TRBJ1-2, with 9 bases fitting TRBD1. Germline V gene sequence: CDR1 LNHDA, CDR2 SQIVND (reference sequence). The V segment lost 7 bases and the J segment 4 bases; nucleotides outside the gene matches: 7. CDR3 length equals 14 residues. CDR3: CASTRDRVSYGYTF. CDR3 nucleotides: TGTGCCAGTACCAGGGACAGGGTATCCTATGGCTACACCTTC. The full variable domain, in which reference TRBV19 and TRBJ1-2 provide the parts outside the CDR3, is DGGITQSPKYLFRKEGQNVTLSCEQNLNHDAMYWYRQDPGQGLRLIYYSQIVNDFQKGDIAEGYSVSREKKESFPLTVTSAQKNPTAFYLCASTRDRVSYGYTFGSGTRLTVV.

This clone has a handful of counts. V is TRBV7-2 and J is TRBJ1-1; no firm D call. Germline CDR1 is SGHTA and CDR2 is FQGNSA. The CDR3 loop spans 13 amino acids. V was clipped by 1 base and J by 12 bases, with 15 bases between them. The CDR3 region is CASSLERDYYTFF. For the CDR3, the DNA is TGTGCCAGCAGCTTAGAGAGGGATTATTACACTTTCTTT. Complete variable domain (other parts from reference TRBV7-2 and TRBJ1-1): GAGVSQSPSNKVTEKGKDVELRCDPISGHTALYWYRQSLGQGLEFLIYFQGNSAPDKSGLPSDRFSAERTGGSVSTLTIQRTQQEDSAVYLCASSLERDYYTFFGQGTRLTVV.

This clone turned up a few times. The chain couples TRBV6-6 to TRBJ1-2, with 9 bases lining up with TRBD1. J gave up 8 bases and V 6 bases, and 7 bases lay outside the gene matches. This CDR3 spans 13 amino acids. CDR1 is MNHNY and CDR2 is SVGAGI in the germline V gene (reference sequence). Written as DNA, the CDR3 is TGTGCCAGCAGAAAACCCGGGACAGGGGGCTACACCTTC. It translates to CASRKPGTGGYTF.

V is TRBV6-5 and J is TRBJ1-2; 9 positions match TRBD1. This CDR3 comprises 14 residues. CDR1 and CDR2 from the germline V gene are MNHEY and SVGAGI. V gave up 7 bases and J gave up 7 bases; unmatched junction bases: 10. Here the CDR3 DNA reads TGTGCCAGCATTGGGACAGGGAATGCGCTTGGCTACACCTTC. Its protein product is CASIGTGNALGYTF.

The gene calls are TRBV4-1 and TRBJ1-6, with D hard to call. In germline, CDR1 is MGHRA, CDR2 YSYEKL. The CDR3 runs to 16 residues. V lost 4 bases and J 7 bases, leaving 17 bases between the germline ends. The CDR3 protein is CASSLSGGELNSPLHF. The CDR3 DNA sequence: TGCGCCAGCAGCCTAAGCGGCGGGGAATTGAATTCACCCCTCCACTTT.

In DNA form, the CDR3 reads TGTGCCAGCAGTCAAGACAGTCCCTATGGCTACACCTTC. Its protein is CASSQDSPYGYTF. This chain connects TRBV28 to TRBJ1-2; D might be TRBD1 (5 bases). CDR1 is MDHEN and CDR2 is SYDVKM in the germline V gene. Trimming removed 5 bases at V and 4 bases at J, with 11 bases between. The CDR3 has 13 amino acids.

CDR3: CASSRFTQGWEGYGYTF. For the CDR3, the DNA is TGTGCCAGCAGTCGTTTCACCCAGGGGTGGGAGGGGTATGGCTACACCTTC. The V call is TRBV6-6, the J call TRBJ1-2, with D maybe TRBD1 (6 bases). The ends were cut back, 5 bases at V and 5 bases at J, with 24 bases in the middle. Germline CDR1 MNHNY, CDR2 SVGAGI (reference sequence). The CDR3 totals 17 residues.

This chain joins TRBV5-1 and TRBJ2-5; 9 nucleotides agree with TRBD1. The V segment lost 0 bases and the J segment 4 bases; nucleotides outside the gene matches: 4. This CDR3 is 15 amino acids long. CDR1 is SGHRS, CDR2 YFSETQ, per germline. The CDR3: CASSLGTGDLETQYF. Written as DNA, the CDR3 is TGCGCCAGCAGCTTGGGGACAGGGGATTTAGAGACCCAGTACTTC.

This clone appeared a single time. The V call is TRBV9, the J call TRBJ2-3; TRBD2 is a possible D gene (6 bases). CDR3 length: 15 residues. The germline V and J ends were trimmed by 1 base and 2 bases, with 11 bases remaining between them. Looked up from germline, CDR1 is SGDLS and CDR2 is YYNGEE. This chain's CDR3 is CASSVLGRPTDTQYF. The DNA for the CDR3 is TGTGCCAGCAGCGTATTGGGGAGGCCCACAGATACGCAGTATTTT.

The chain couples TRBV3-1 (or the pseudogene TRBV3-2) to TRBJ2-6; D may be TRBD2 (5 bases). V lost 2 bases to trimming and J lost 0 bases, with 8 bases between them. CDR3 length: 16 amino acids. The germline CDR1 and CDR2 sequences are LGHDT and YNNKEL (reference sequence). The CDR3 DNA reads as TGTGCCAGCAGCCAACGGGGAAACTCTGGGGCCAACGTCCTGACTTTC. This encodes CASSQRGNSGANVLTF.

The genes are TRBV5-1 and TRBJ2-2, with 7 nucleotides matching TRBD1. The CDR3 runs 15 residues. V lost 3 bases to trimming and J lost 4 bases; unmatched junction nucleotides: 6. CDR1 is SGHRS and CDR2 is YFSETQ in the germline V gene. Here the CDR3 reads CASSSQGERTGELFF. CDR3 nucleotides: TGCGCCAGCAGCTCTCAGGGGGAGCGCACCGGGGAGCTGTTTTTT.

This clone was counted a single time. The genes are TRBV7-9 and TRBJ1-5; 9 bases map to TRBD1. Germline-derived CDR1 and CDR2 are SEHNR and FQNEAQ (reference sequence). V was pared by 4 bases and J by 0 bases, with 7 bases of the junction left unmatched. The CDR3 is made up of 17 amino acids. CDR3 region: CASSSGQGSYSNQPQHF. The CDR3, as DNA: TGTGCCAGCAGCTCGGGACAGGGATCGTATAGCAATCAGCCCCAGCATTTT.

The V and J genes are TRBV2 and TRBJ2-7, with D maybe TRBD1 (6 bases). The V gene lost 4 bases and the J gene lost 5 bases, with 24 bases spanning the gap. The CDR3 extends over 17 amino acids. Germline-derived CDR1 and CDR2 are SNHLY and FYNNEI. CDR3 loop: CASSGSLSGDSIHEQYF. The DNA of the CDR3 is TGTGCCAGCAGTGGGTCCTTATCAGGGGATTCCATCCACGAGCAGTACTTC.

The rearrangement uses TRBV5-1 and TRBJ1-5; D uncertain. V shed 0 bases and J shed 2 bases, with 9 bases lying between them. Germline V lookup: CDR1 SGHRS, CDR2 YFSETQ. The CDR3 is made up of 15 amino acids. Here the CDR3 DNA reads TGCGCCAGCAGCTTGGGGGCAGGTCGCAATCAGCCCCAGCATTTT. It yields the protein CASSLGAGRNQPQHF.

This clone has just a few counts. The chain uses TRBV28 and TRBJ1-1; D perhaps matches TRBD1 (6 bases). V was cut by 3 bases and J by 4 bases, with 12 bases left in between. Germline V gene sequence: CDR1 MDHEN, CDR2 SYDVKM. CDR3 length: 14 residues. CDR3 amino acids: CASSFRQAGTEAFF. The CDR3 DNA reads TGTGCCAGCAGTTTCAGACAGGCAGGCACTGAAGCTTTCTTT.